This T cell receptor beta chain stems from a study of blood T cell repertoires in COVID-19. Study-level background: COVID-19 samples from acute and convalescent phases originated in the United States, Italy and Spain. PBMCs, B-cell-depleted T cells, or T cells provided the cDNA or gDNA that made up the material.

The table came from immunoSEQ multiplex PCR; TCRdb's copy has only in-frame clones and leaves some out. The table lists about 6,400 clones, 90% to 95% of them singletons. With V trimmed by 6 bases and J by 5 bases, 10 bases remained unmatched. The CDR3 runs 15 residues. Germline V CDR1 and CDR2: MNHEY, SMNVEV (reference sequence). The V gene is TRBV27, the J gene TRBJ1-5; 7 bases map to TRBD1. The receptor's source is a human donor in a cohort sampled during active COVID-19. Material for sequencing was peripheral blood. The DNA for the CDR3 is TGTGCCAGCAGGTTGACAGGGATGGTGGATCAGCCCCAGCATTTT. Translating gives CASRLTGMVDQPQHF.